This T cell receptor beta chain was captured by sequencing in a study of CD8+ T cells in alopecia areata. In each case, RNA was isolated and then reverse transcribed into cDNA as the sequencing template. Using immunoSEQ multiplex PCR, the repertoire was profiled, and TCRdb retains in-frame clones only, with some absent. The table shows 150,000 to 200,000 clones, with around 54% occurring only once. General study points: TCRs were shared less clearly across patients than in mice, possibly for HLA-related reasons. Normal-skin resident alphabeta T cells also appear among scalp sample sequences. It was lesional scalp, especially alopecia totalis/universalis, that showed higher clonality than normal scalp.

This clone was counted only a few times. What it recognizes is unknown. Investigators sorted PBMCs to obtain both CD4+ and CD8+ T cells. V gave up 6 bases and J gave up 2 bases; unmatched junction bases: 8. Germline CDR1 SQVTM, CDR2 ANQGSEA. There are 15 residues in the CDR3. The V call is TRBV29-1, the J call TRBJ1-2; 11 bases agree with TRBD1. This clonotype was obtained from a human donor in good health. The specimen was CD4+ T cells sorted from blood. The CDR3 here is CSVAGWTGGNYGYTF. CDR3 DNA sequence: TGCAGCGTGGCCGGATGGACAGGGGGCAACTATGGCTACACCTTC.